The rows below give T cell receptor beta chains drawn from one sample of a study of T-cell memory formation after mild COVID-19. TCRdb re-called the 5' RACE reads through MiXCR, storing one row per CDR3 protein. Among roughly 600,000 distinct CDR3 sequences, approximately 18% were seen once, and the ten largest hold 12%. Specimen: PBMCs or a T cell subset sorted from them (not recorded which). These receptor sequences come from an adult woman who had mild COVID-19 (a few samples of this study predate the infection). Cell type and time point are not known. Each CDR3 is given with its conserved first and last residue. The order of the fields is clone size, J gene, D gene, CDR3 length, V gene, CDR3 DNA, CDR3 protein. A D gene is named only where the DNA matches it firmly. Clone size is shown for a subset of rows, as once, few, many or a class of expanded clone.

size: NA
J: TRBJ2-7
D: NA
length: 14
V: TRBV3-1
DNA: TGTGCCAGCACAAAAGGTGCAGGGACCTACGAGCAGTACTTC
CDR3: CASTKGAGTYEQYF

size: NA
J: TRBJ2-5
D: TRBD1
length: 15
V: TRBV12-3/TRBV12-4
DNA: TGTGCCAGCAGTTTGGGGGACAGGGTTGGGGAGACCCAGTACTTC
CDR3: CASSLGDRVGETQYF

size: NA
J: TRBJ2-7
D: NA
length: 13
V: TRBV6-6
DNA: TGTGCCAGCCTGGATAGCGCCGTCTACGAGCAGTACTTC
CDR3: CASLDSAVYEQYF

size: few
J: TRBJ2-3
D: TRBD2
length: 16
V: TRBV7-2
DNA: TGTGCCAGCAGCGGGGCTAGCGGGGGGGCGCCGAATACGCAGTATTTT
CDR3: CASSGASGGAPNTQYF

size: NA
J: TRBJ2-3
D: NA
length: 14
V: TRBV7-2
DNA: TGTGCCAGCAGCTTAAAAGCCAACACAGATACGCAGTATTTT
CDR3: CASSLKANTDTQYF

size: NA
J: TRBJ1-5
D: NA
length: 15
V: TRBV20-1
DNA: TGCAGTGGGGCACAGGCCGTTGCCCGTCGTCAACCCCAGCATTTT
CDR3: CSGAQAVARRQPQHF

size: many
J: TRBJ2-1
D: TRBD2
length: 15
V: TRBV27
DNA: TGTGCCAGCAGCCCCGGGACTAGCGGGAGGAATGAGCAGTTCTTC
CDR3: CASSPGTSGRNEQFF

size: NA
J: TRBJ2-3
D: TRBD2
length: 20
V: TRBV7-2
DNA: TGTGCCAGCAGCTTCTGGACCGGGACTAGCGGGAGCCCCCGGGGAGATACGCAGTATTTT
CDR3: CASSFWTGTSGSPRGDTQYF

size: NA
J: TRBJ2-1
D: TRBD2
length: 15
V: TRBV7-6
DNA: TGTGCCAGCAGCCCGGGGCGGGAGTTCTACAATGAGCAGTTCTTC
CDR3: CASSPGREFYNEQFF

size: NA
J: TRBJ2-3
D: TRBD2
length: 13
V: TRBV7-2
DNA: TGTGCCAGCAGCTTTCCAGCGGGGTTGATGCAGTATTTT
CDR3: CASSFPAGLMQYF

size: many
J: TRBJ1-2
D: TRBD1
length: 13
V: TRBV29-1
DNA: TGCAGCGTTGGAGGGACAGGGAACTATGGCTACACCTTC
CDR3: CSVGGTGNYGYTF

size: few
J: TRBJ2-1
D: NA
length: 13
V: TRBV5-4
DNA: TGTGCCAGCAGCTTGGAAGCATTGGATGAGCAGTTCTTC
CDR3: CASSLEALDEQFF

size: few
J: TRBJ2-1
D: TRBD2
length: 19
V: TRBV11-1
DNA: TGTGCCAGCAGCTTAGGGACTAGCGGGAGGCCCAGCTCCTACAATGAGCAGTTCTTC
CDR3: CASSLGTSGRPSSYNEQFF

size: NA
J: TRBJ1-4
D: NA
length: 15
V: TRBV12-3/TRBV12-4
DNA: TGTGCCAGCAGTGCCCCCGGGAAGGCTAATGAAAAACTGTTTTTT
CDR3: CASSAPGKANEKLFF

size: few
J: TRBJ2-4
D: TRBD2
length: 18
V: TRBV20-1
DNA: TGCAGTGCTAGAGATCCCGGGACTAGCCTGAGGGCGCAAAACATTCAGTACTTC
CDR3: CSARDPGTSLRAQNIQYF

size: NA
J: TRBJ2-7
D: NA
length: 15
V: TRBV5-5
DNA: TGTGCCAGCAGCTTGGCTGATCCCGCCTCCTACGAGCAGTACTTC
CDR3: CASSLADPASYEQYF

size: NA
J: TRBJ2-1
D: TRBD2
length: 21
V: TRBV6-5
DNA: TGTGCCAGCAGTTACCTTAGAGTGGGATTCTTAGCGGGAGGTACCGTTTTGGAGCAGTTCTTC
CDR3: CASSYLRVGFLAGGTVLEQFF

size: NA
J: TRBJ2-1
D: TRBD2
length: 17
V: TRBV10-3
DNA: TGTGCCATCAGTGGGGCTAGCGGGAGGCCCTCCTACAATGAGCAGTTCTTC
CDR3: CAISGASGRPSYNEQFF

size: NA
J: TRBJ2-7
D: TRBD1
length: 15
V: TRBV20-1
DNA: TGCAGTGCTAGAGATGAACCAGGGGGTACCTACGAGCAGTACTTC
CDR3: CSARDEPGGTYEQYF

size: NA
J: TRBJ1-3
D: TRBD1
length: 17
V: TRBV4-1
DNA: TGCGCCAGCAGCCGGGACAGGACGGCTCTCTCTGGAAACACCATATATTTT
CDR3: CASSRDRTALSGNTIYF

size: few
J: TRBJ2-5
D: NA
length: 14
V: TRBV2
DNA: TGTGCCAGCAGTGAAGCGCTGTCAACTGAGACCCAGTACTTC
CDR3: CASSEALSTETQYF

size: many
J: TRBJ2-3
D: TRBD2
length: 16
V: TRBV4-1
DNA: TGCGCCAGCAGCCAAGCATTTAGCGGGGGGGCAGATACGCAGTATTTT
CDR3: CASSQAFSGGADTQYF

size: NA
J: TRBJ1-1
D: NA
length: 14
V: TRBV6-5
DNA: TGTGCCAGCAGGGCGCTACAGAAGAACACTGAAGCTTTCTTT
CDR3: CASRALQKNTEAFF

size: NA
J: TRBJ2-7
D: TRBD2
length: 15
V: TRBV19
DNA: TGTGCCAGTAGTGACTATAGCGGGAACACCTACGAGCAGTACTTC
CDR3: CASSDYSGNTYEQYF

size: many
J: TRBJ1-2
D: NA
length: 13
V: TRBV3-1
DNA: TGTGCCAGCAGCCGGGGGAGTAACTATGGCTACACCTTC
CDR3: CASSRGSNYGYTF

size: NA
J: TRBJ2-1
D: NA
length: 11
V: TRBV18
DNA: TGTGCCAGCTCAACCCGCGGTGAGCAGTTCTTC
CDR3: CASSTRGEQFF

size: NA
J: TRBJ2-1
D: TRBD2
length: 15
V: TRBV7-6
DNA: TGTGCCAGCAGCCCCGGTAGCGGGGTTGACAATGAGCAGTTCTTC
CDR3: CASSPGSGVDNEQFF

size: NA
J: TRBJ2-1
D: NA
length: 12
V: TRBV24-1
DNA: TGTGCCACCAGTTTCCGTGCGAATGAGCAGTTCTTC
CDR3: CATSFRANEQFF

size: NA
J: TRBJ1-4
D: NA
length: 17
V: TRBV12-3/TRBV12-4
DNA: TGTGCCAGCAGTTTTGGGCAGGGAGGATCTACTAATGAAAAACTGTTTTTT
CDR3: CASSFGQGGSTNEKLFF

size: NA
J: TRBJ2-2
D: NA
length: 18
V: TRBV11-2
DNA: TGTGCCAGCAGCTTCCTAAAGGGTCGGCCTGGCGGGACCGGGGAGCTGTTTTTT
CDR3: CASSFLKGRPGGTGELFF

size: few
J: TRBJ1-2
D: NA
length: 14
V: TRBV5-1
DNA: TGCGCCAGCAGTAAGGAGGGGGGTTCCTATGGCTACACCTTC
CDR3: CASSKEGGSYGYTF